These 24 T cell receptor beta chains share one sample of origin, sequenced in a study of post-analysis software for immune sequencing data. These receptors' targets are unknown. Study outcomes and limitations: The five TRBV segments detected at higher frequency in patients than in controls included TRBV5-6, TRBV5-1 and TRBV20-1.

Prepared TCR beta cDNA libraries contained unique molecular identifiers. TCRdb processed the PCR reads anew with MiXCR; each CDR3 protein has one entry. The data contain 600,000 to 750,000 distinct CDR3 sequences, 55% to 60% of them singletons. Sequencing was carried out using blood. The receptors here all came from a girl between 2 and 10 years old with multiple sclerosis.

The chain uses TRBV6-2 or TRBV6-3 and TRBJ2-7; no reliable D call. V was clipped by 2 bases and J by 3 bases, with 11 bases between them. Germline V gene lookup returns CDR1 MNHEY and CDR2 SVGEGT. The CDR3 length is 14 residues. CDR3 sequence reads: CASSYHEQIYEQYF. The CDR3, as DNA: TGTGCCAGCAGTTACCATGAACAGATCTACGAGCAGTACTTC.

The rearrangement links TRBV29-1 to TRBJ2-1, with 7 positions matching TRBD2. After removal of 3 bases from V and 7 bases from J, the junction contained 9 bases not matched to a gene. The CDR3 extends over 14 amino acids. CDR1 and CDR2 from the germline V gene are SQVTM and ANQGSEA. In DNA, the CDR3 is TGCAGCGTTGAGTTGAGCGGGAAGGGTAATGAGCAGTTCTTC. Translating gives CSVELSGKGNEQFF.

This chain connects TRBV6-2 or TRBV6-3 to TRBJ2-7; tentative D call: TRBD2 (5 bases). This CDR3 region has 13 residues. The germline CDR1 and CDR2 sequences are MNHEY and SVGEGT. V lost 7 bases and J 3 bases, leaving 13 bases between the germline ends. The CDR3 reads CASKGRSNYEQYF. The CDR3 DNA reads as TGTGCCAGCAAAGGGAGATCTAACTACGAGCAGTACTTC.

The chain carries TRBV11-2 and TRBJ2-1; 11 bases are shared with TRBD2. The CDR3 consists of 16 residues. Germline lookup yields CDR1 SGHAT and CDR2 FQNNGV. The V and J ends lost 3 bases and 3 bases, in that order; junction bases with no gene match: 4. DNA of the CDR3: TGTGCCAGCAGCTTTACTAGCGGGGGAGACTACAATGAGCAGTTCTTC. Translation gives CASSFTSGGDYNEQFF.

This chain links TRBV12-3 or TRBV12-4 with TRBJ1-2; D call uncertain. The CDR3 runs to 15 residues. The V and J ends lost 6 bases and 2 bases respectively, with 16 bases between them. CDR3 coding DNA: TGTGCCAGCAGCCTGGTGGCAGTCGCCAACTATGGCTACACCTTC. Protein: CASSLVAVANYGYTF.

Only a few counts were recorded for this clonotype. The chain uses TRBV29-1 and TRBJ2-7; D is unresolved. V shed 7 bases and J shed 5 bases, with 21 bases lying between them. Per the germline V gene, CDR1 is SQVTM and CDR2 is ANQGSEA. This CDR3 has 14 residues. The CDR3 region has the DNA TGCAGCGCCCGAATAGGTGGCAGGTACAACGAGCAGTACTTC. This gives the protein CSARIGGRYNEQYF.

This chain connects TRBV5-1 to TRBJ2-3, with D unclear. Germline V lookup: CDR1 SGHRS, CDR2 YFSETQ. Trimming took off 0 bases at V and 2 bases at J, with 7 bases between the two ends. This CDR3 region has 14 residues. The CDR3 DNA sequence: TGCGCCAGCAGCTTGGAGGCGGCCACAGATACGCAGTATTTT. Its protein product is CASSLEAATDTQYF. The full variable domain, its missing parts supplied by reference TRBV5-1 and TRBJ2-3, is KAGVTQTPRYLIKTRGQQVTLSCSPISGHRSVSWYQQTPGQGLQFLFEYFSETQRNKGNFPGRFSGRQFSNSRSEMNVSTLELGDSALYLCASSLEAATDTQYFGPGTRLTVL.

The genes are TRBV12-3 or TRBV12-4 and TRBJ1-5; D unclear. The V end lost 3 bases, the J end lost 0 bases, and 9 bases lay between the germline ends. This CDR3 contains 15 residues. The CDR3 coding sequence is TGTGCCAGCAGTTTGTCAGTGTCTAGCAATCAGCCCCAGCATTTT. This translates into CASSLSVSSNQPQHF.

This clonotype turned up a few times. The CDR3 protein is CASSRGRSEKLFF. The CDR3, as DNA: TGTGCCAGCTCGAGGGGGCGTAGTGAAAAACTGTTTTTT. The chain links TRBV6-5 to TRBJ1-4, with 7 positions matching TRBD1. V was clipped by 8 bases and J by 7 bases; unmatched bases: 7. The CDR3 runs to 13 residues. Germline V CDR1 and CDR2: MNHEY, SVGAGI.

This chain uses TRBV12-3 or TRBV12-4 with TRBJ2-7; 9 nucleotides match TRBD2. V gave up 7 bases and J gave up 7 bases; unmatched junction bases: 14. This CDR3 has 15 amino acids. The CDR3: CASTAGGTPFMEQYF. CDR3 nucleotides: TGTGCCAGCACCGCGGGGGGGACCCCATTCATGGAGCAGTACTTC.

CDR3 nucleotides: TGTGCCAGCAGCCAAGAAAGGGCCGGGGGCACTGAAGCTTTCTTT. Translated: CASSQERAGGTEAFF. The J gene is TRBJ1-1, the V gene TRBV3-1; a weak D match, TRBD1 (5 bases). V lost 0 bases and J 4 bases, leaving 12 bases between the germline ends. CDR1 LGHDT and CDR2 YNNKEL come from the germline V gene (reference sequence). The CDR3 contains 15 residues.

The chain employs TRBV4-2 and TRBJ2-1; TRBD2 agrees at 14 bases. Germline values: CDR1 LGHNA, CDR2 YNFKEQ. J lost 1 base, V lost 4 bases, and 6 bases had no gene match. The CDR3 sequence is 18 residues long. DNA of the CDR3: TGTGCCAGCAGCCGGGGACTAGCGGGAGCGACGTCCTACAATGAGCAGTTCTTC. It translates to CASSRGLAGATSYNEQFF.

In the case of this clonotype: A read error may account for a junction end that differs from germline. The chain uses TRBV6-2 or TRBV6-3 and TRBJ2-3; D could derive from TRBD1 or TRBD2 (5 bases each). The CDR3 loop spans 16 amino acids. The germline V gene has CDR1 MNHEY and CDR2 SVGEGT. CDR3 residues: CASSYSPGRGADTQYF. CDR3 nucleotide sequence: TGCGCCAGCAGTTACTCTCCGGGACGGGGAGCAGATACGCAGTATTTT.

DNA of the CDR3: TGTGCCAGCACAAGGGCACCAATAAGATTTGAAGCTTTCTTT. The encoded protein is CASTRAPIRFEAFF. The rearrangement links TRBV28 to TRBJ1-1, with no clear D. Trimming left V 7 bases short and J 7 bases short, with 19 bases between. Germline loops: CDR1 MDHEN, CDR2 SYDVKM. The CDR3 sequence is 14 residues long. The full variable domain, its missing parts supplied by reference TRBV28 and TRBJ1-1, is DVKVTQSSRYLVKRTGEKVFLECVQDMDHENMFWYRQDPGLGLRLIYFSYDVKMKEKGDIPEGYSVSREKKERFSLILESASTNQTSMYLCASTRAPIRFEAFFGQGTRLTVV.

This clonotype occurred a few times. The junction departs from the called germline gene at one end, perhaps through a read error. The J gene is TRBJ2-6, the V gene TRBV27; D possibly corresponds to TRBD2 (6 bases). This CDR3 has 15 residues. The germline CDR1 and CDR2 sequences are MNHEY and SMNVEV (reference sequence). The CDR3 sequence is CAGSLGGSGANVLTF. CDR3 nucleotides: TGTGCCGGCAGTTTAGGAGGGTCTGGGGCCAACGTCCTGACTTTC.

This clonotype has just one count. The chain's CDR3 is CASRKGSNQPQHF. The CDR3 DNA is TGCGCCAGCAGGAAGGGCTCCAATCAGCCCCAGCATTTT. The rearrangement links TRBV5-1 to TRBJ1-5; D gene uncertain. This CDR3 contains 13 residues. The V gene's germline CDR1 is SGHRS and CDR2 YFSETQ. V was pared by 5 bases and J by 3 bases, with 9 bases between.

The J gene is TRBJ2-1, the V gene TRBV4-1; 7 bases are a match to TRBD2. The V and J ends lost 2 bases and 9 bases, in that order; junction bases with no gene match: 13. CDR3 size: 16 residues. Germline values: CDR1 MGHRA, CDR2 YSYEKL. The CDR3 DNA follows: TGCGCCAGCAGCCAATATTCCGGGACTAAGGCGGGTGAGCAGTTCTTC. Translated: CASSQYSGTKAGEQFF.

CDR3 in amino acids: CSVEDKPYEQYF. The CDR3 region has the DNA TGCAGCGTTGAAGATAAGCCCTACGAGCAGTACTTC. The rearrangement uses TRBV29-1 and TRBJ2-7; D unresolved. The germline V and J ends were trimmed by 0 bases and 2 bases, with 5 bases remaining between them. Germline V gene sequence: CDR1 SQVTM, CDR2 ANQGSEA. The CDR3 runs 12 residues.

The chain joins TRBV4-3 to TRBJ2-1; the D call may be TRBD1 or TRBD2 (7 bases each). V was pared by 5 bases and J by 1 base, with 15 bases between. The CDR3 extends over 16 amino acids. CDR1 LGHNA and CDR2 YSLEER come from the germline V gene. CDR3 sequence reads: CASSSGGGQSYNEQFF. CDR3 DNA: TGCGCCAGCAGCTCAGGGGGGGGACAGTCCTACAATGAGCAGTTCTTC.

This clonotype was detected a few times. The V call is TRBV5-1, the J call TRBJ2-1; TRBD1 might be the D (6 bases). The germline V and J ends were trimmed by 7 bases and 4 bases, with 15 bases remaining between them. Germline V gives CDR1 SGHRS, CDR2 YFSETQ. CDR3 length equals 14 residues. In DNA form, the CDR3 reads TGCGCCAGCTGCCCAGGGGCACTTTACAATGAGCAGTTCTTC. Translation gives CASCPGALYNEQFF.

J is TRBJ2-1 and V is TRBV2, with 15 positions matching TRBD2. Per germline, CDR1 SNHLY and CDR2 FYNNEI. This CDR3 is 15 amino acids long. Trimming took 7 bases from V and 6 from J; bases not matched to a gene: 4. The CDR3 reads CASKGLAGGGNEQFF. In nucleotides, the CDR3 is TGTGCCAGCAAAGGACTAGCGGGAGGGGGCAATGAGCAGTTCTTC.

The chain is built from TRBV6-2 or TRBV6-3 and TRBJ1-2; D is unclear. Germline CDR1 reads MNHEY; CDR2 reads SVGEGT. V was cut by 5 bases and J by 2 bases, with 9 bases left in between. This CDR3 contains 13 residues. The CDR3 spells CASSTVPNYGYTF. CDR3 nucleotide sequence: TGTGCCAGCAGTACAGTACCAAACTATGGCTACACCTTC.

The chain couples TRBV7-8 to TRBJ1-1; tentative D call: TRBD1 (6 bases). The CDR3 contains 12 residues. CDR1 is SGHVS and CDR2 is FQNEAQ in the germline V gene. Trimming removed 11 bases at V and 0 bases at J, with 10 bases between. CDR3 sequence reads: CAEGGLNTEAFF. The DNA of the CDR3 is TGTGCCGAAGGGGGTTTGAACACTGAAGCTTTCTTT.

There are a few counts of this clonotype. V is TRBV7-9 and J is TRBJ2-7; 9 bases line up with TRBD2. The CDR3 consists of 15 residues. Germline V gene data show CDR1 as SEHNR and CDR2 as FQNEAQ (reference sequence). V shed 4 bases, J shed 7 bases, and the junction held 11 bases outside the gene matches. In DNA form, the CDR3 reads TGTGCCAGCAGCTCCCCGCCTAGCGGGATACGGGAGCAGTACTTC. This translates into CASSSPPSGIREQYF.